Listed below are T cell receptor beta chains from one sample, sequenced in a study of identical twins. MiXCR, applied by TCRdb to the 5' RACE reads, yields one record per CDR3 protein. The table records approximately 700,000 distinct CDR3 sequences, less than 7% of them present only once. The specimen was naive T cells sorted from blood. The origin of the receptors is a man younger than 35 in good health. CDR3s include the opening cysteine and the closing phenylalanine or tryptophan. The D gene is left open where the match is weak. Size is omitted from some rows. Given values are once, few, many or a class for expanded clones.

D gene,J gene,clone size,V gene,CDR3 protein,CDR3 DNA
.,TRBJ2-4,many,TRBV12-3/TRBV12-4,CASSLVARAGMLQYF,TGTGCCAGCAGTTTAGTAGCTCGGGCAGGGATGCTTCAGTACTTC
.,TRBJ2-3,.,TRBV12-5,CASGLSQGPDTQYF,TGTGCTAGTGGTTTGAGTCAGGGCCCGGATACGCAGTATTTT
TRBD1,TRBJ2-1,few,TRBV5-1,CASSLKQGAVNEQFF,TGCGCCAGCAGCTTGAAACAGGGGGCTGTGAATGAGCAGTTCTTC
.,TRBJ2-1,few,TRBV12-3/TRBV12-4,CASSLGTEGNEQFF,TGTGCCAGCAGTTTAGGGACAGAGGGGAATGAGCAGTTCTTC
.,TRBJ2-2,few,TRBV18,CASSPGGVASTGELFF,TGTGCCAGCTCACCAGGCGGGGTCGCGAGCACCGGGGAGCTGTTTTTT
TRBD2,TRBJ2-1,many,TRBV20-1,CSARPSGRNEQFF,TGCAGTGCCAGGCCTAGCGGGAGAAATGAGCAGTTCTTC
TRBD2,TRBJ2-1,.,TRBV30,CAWSALAEYNEQFF,TGTGCCTGGAGTGCACTAGCGGAGTACAATGAGCAGTTCTTC
.,TRBJ2-5,.,TRBV28,CASSTGSETQYF,TGTGCCAGCAGCACAGGGAGCGAGACCCAGTACTTC
TRBD2,TRBJ2-1,.,TRBV5-1,CASSPGLAGGPVEQFF,TGCGCCAGCAGCCCGGGACTAGCGGGAGGGCCGGTTGAGCAGTTCTTC
TRBD2,TRBJ2-3,.,TRBV5-1,CASSGRSGRPRTDTQYF,TGCGCCAGCAGCGGACGTAGCGGGAGGCCCCGCACAGATACGCAGTATTTT
.,TRBJ2-3,few,TRBV25-1,CASSETGVVTDTQYF,TGTGCCAGCAGTGAGACGGGAGTAGTCACAGATACGCAGTATTTT
.,TRBJ2-2,.,TRBV7-9,CASSLDVRVTNTGELFF,TGTGCCAGCAGCTTAGACGTAAGAGTAACGAACACCGGGGAGCTGTTTTTT
TRBD2,TRBJ2-1,few,TRBV11-2,CASSSRAGAVYNEQFF,TGTGCCAGCAGCTCCCGGGCGGGAGCGGTCTACAATGAGCAGTTCTTC
.,TRBJ1-2,.,TRBV12-3/TRBV12-4,CASSLAGILGYTF,TGTGCCAGCAGTTTAGCAGGGATTCTTGGCTACACCTTC
.,TRBJ2-5,.,TRBV11-2,CASSLGSYGGLGETQYF,TGTGCCAGCAGCTTAGGCTCATACGGCGGCCTAGGGGAGACCCAGTACTTC
TRBD2,TRBJ2-1,many,TRBV5-6,CASSLAWGLAGDNEQFF,TGTGCCAGCAGCTTGGCCTGGGGACTAGCGGGTGACAATGAGCAGTTCTTC
.,TRBJ1-4,.,TRBV7-9,CASSLTGGEKLFF,TGTGCCAGCAGCTTAACTGGCGGTGAAAAACTGTTTTTT
TRBD2,TRBJ2-1,many,TRBV12-3/TRBV12-4,CASTPRGRPFNYEQFF,TGTGCCAGCACTCCTCGCGGGAGGCCATTTAATTATGAGCAGTTCTTC
.,TRBJ2-1,few,TRBV30,CAWSPGLSRYNEQFF,TGTGCCTGGAGTCCAGGACTTAGTCGCTACAATGAGCAGTTCTTC
.,TRBJ2-5,.,TRBV27,CASSNGLARETQYF,TGTGCCAGCAGTAATGGACTGGCCCGAGAGACCCAGTACTTC
TRBD1,TRBJ2-1,.,TRBV27,CAAGQGALDPPYNEQFF,TGTGCCGCCGGACAGGGTGCACTCGATCCTCCATACAATGAGCAGTTCTTC
.,TRBJ2-3,many,TRBV9,CASSAVTGANTDTQYF,TGTGCCAGCAGCGCCGTTACTGGGGCTAACACAGATACGCAGTATTTT
.,TRBJ2-1,few,TRBV29-1,CSVEWGRGDNEQFF,TGCAGCGTTGAATGGGGACGGGGAGACAATGAGCAGTTCTTC
TRBD1,TRBJ2-1,once,TRBV19,CASSRDRGAGNEQFF,TGTGCCAGTAGTAGGGACAGGGGCGCTGGCAATGAGCAGTTCTTC
TRBD1,TRBJ1-1,many,TRBV29-1,CSGTTGLNTEAFF,TGCAGCGGCACGACAGGGCTGAACACTGAAGCTTTCTTT
TRBD2,TRBJ2-1,few,TRBV7-2,CASSLGRAAGINNEQFF,TGTGCCAGCAGCTTAGGTCGAGCAGCGGGGATAAACAATGAGCAGTTCTTC
TRBD2,TRBJ2-2,.,TRBV7-6,CASGGRTGELFF,TGTGCCAGCGGCGGGAGAACCGGGGAGCTGTTTTTT
.,TRBJ2-1,few,TRBV27,CASSPSMGVVAYNEQFF,TGTGCCAGCAGTCCCTCGATGGGGGTAGTAGCTTACAATGAGCAGTTCTTC
.,TRBJ2-2,many,TRBV24-1,CATSDLKMNTGELFF,TGTGCCACCAGTGATTTGAAGATGAACACCGGGGAGCTGTTTTTT
.,TRBJ1-1,few,TRBV5-1,CASSQGCYTEAFF,TGCGCCAGCAGCCAGGGTTGCTACACTGAAGCTTTCTTT
.,TRBJ1-5,.,TRBV7-8,CASSLLPSDISFRPQHF,TGTGCCAGCAGCTTATTACCGTCAGATATCAGTTTTCGGCCCCAGCATTTT